These T cell receptor beta chains were read from a single sample in a study of response to subunit inactivated influenza vaccine. Via MiXCR, TCRdb re-called the RT-PCR reads, giving one row per CDR3 protein. Seen here are 500,000 or so distinct CDR3 sequences, approximately 11% observed once, and the top ten hold about 12%. Specimen: PBMCs from blood, collected roughly 6 weeks after vaccination. These receptor sequences come from a man in his fifties or sixties who received an inactivated influenza vaccine. The CDR3 runs from the conserved cysteine through the conserved F or W. The order of the fields is V gene, clone size, D gene, J gene, CDR3 protein, CDR3 DNA. A D gene is named only where the DNA matches it firmly. Rows give clone size only sometimes, using once, few, many, or a class for an expanded clone.

v_gene: TRBV6-2/TRBV6-3; abundance: few; d_gene: -; j_gene: TRBJ2-1; CDR3aa: CASSYSQSEQFF; CDR3nt: TGTGCCAGCAGTTACTCTCAGTCGGAGCAGTTCTTC
v_gene: TRBV7-9; abundance: -; d_gene: -; j_gene: TRBJ1-1; CDR3aa: CASSPRITEAFF; CDR3nt: TGTGCCAGCAGCCCAAGAATCACTGAAGCTTTCTTT
v_gene: TRBV19; abundance: -; d_gene: -; j_gene: TRBJ2-7; CDR3aa: CASSKLGTDGAYEQYF; CDR3nt: TGTGCCAGTAGTAAACTTGGAACTGACGGAGCCTACGAGCAGTACTTC
v_gene: TRBV27; abundance: -; d_gene: TRBD2; j_gene: TRBJ2-7; CDR3aa: CASSPVAGQYEQYF; CDR3nt: TGTGCCAGCAGTCCAGTAGCGGGGCAATACGAGCAGTACTTC
v_gene: TRBV4-1; abundance: few; d_gene: -; j_gene: TRBJ1-5; CDR3aa: CASSLKGNSNQPQHF; CDR3nt: TGCGCCAGCAGCCTAAAGGGCAATAGCAATCAGCCCCAGCATTTT
v_gene: TRBV24-1; abundance: few; d_gene: -; j_gene: TRBJ2-1; CDR3aa: CATSDSGTTYNEQFF; CDR3nt: TGTGCCACCAGTGATTCCGGGACAACCTACAATGAGCAGTTCTTC
v_gene: TRBV5-1; abundance: few; d_gene: -; j_gene: TRBJ2-7; CDR3aa: CASSLDGQFTFYEQYF; CDR3nt: TGCGCCAGCAGCTTGGACGGACAGTTTACCTTCTACGAGCAGTACTTC
v_gene: TRBV4-3; abundance: many; d_gene: -; j_gene: TRBJ2-5; CDR3aa: CASSRRWIGGGTQETQYF; CDR3nt: TGCGCCAGCAGCCGAAGATGGATCGGGGGTGGGACCCAAGAGACCCAGTACTTC
v_gene: TRBV29-1; abundance: -; d_gene: TRBD2; j_gene: TRBJ2-1; CDR3aa: CSVDASGAEQFF; CDR3nt: TGCAGCGTTGATGCTAGCGGGGCTGAGCAGTTCTTC
v_gene: TRBV15; abundance: few; d_gene: -; j_gene: TRBJ1-1; CDR3aa: CATSGDRRRTEAFF; CDR3nt: TGTGCCACCAGCGGAGACCGCCGACGCACTGAAGCTTTCTTT
v_gene: TRBV24-1; abundance: many; d_gene: -; j_gene: TRBJ1-5; CDR3aa: CATSDLHGQPQHF; CDR3nt: TGTGCCACCAGTGATTTGCACGGTCAGCCCCAGCATTTT
v_gene: TRBV3-1; abundance: -; d_gene: -; j_gene: TRBJ2-2; CDR3aa: CASSQAQVLHGELFF; CDR3nt: TGTGCCAGCAGCCAAGCTCAGGTTTTACACGGGGAGCTGTTTTTT